This T cell receptor (beta chain) was documented in a study of Ad26.COV2.S vaccination and SARS-CoV-2 variants (dated by TCRdb to about 2021). A note on the overall study: Vaccine-arm donors were drawn from COV1001, a multicentre, randomized, double-blind, placebo-controlled phase I-IIa trial of Ad26.COV2.S in healthy adults. Trial participants were randomized into five groups of five: low-dose or high-dose Ad26.COV2.S given once or twice, or placebo on both occasions. Sequencing of the TCRbeta repertoire served to evaluate the specificity and breadth of SARS-CoV-2-reactive T cell receptors following Ad26.COV2.S vaccination. Ad26.COV2.S was given intramuscularly at 5x10^10 or 1x10^11 viral particles, as a single shot or as two shots 56 days apart. The TCR-sequenced set comprised approximately 32 samples: some 19 Ad26.COV2.S vaccine recipients, 5 placebo recipients and 8 SARS-CoV-2 convalescent individuals. Investigators did not know the trial group allocation while performing experiments and assessing outcomes. The study at large found these results: Comparable non-spike TCR breadth was observed between vaccine and placebo recipients, consistent with only spike being contained in the vaccine. The authors noted that the TCR breadth and depth analyses may have underestimated total T cell responses. The study was not powered to compare responses between vaccine doses or regimens. After vaccination, spike-specific CD8+ and CD4+ T cell responses were reported to show substantial breadth. Spike-specific TCR breadth was higher in Ad26.COV2.S recipients than in placebo recipients (P = 0.0014).

TCRbeta CDR3 regions were sequenced with the immunoSEQ Assay. After extraction, genomic DNA underwent amplification by bias-controlled multiplex PCR, followed by high-throughput sequencing. The authors' pipeline ran thus. Collapsing and filtering of sequences were performed to quantify the absolute abundance of each unique TCRbeta CDR3 region. T cell fraction was estimated by normalizing TCRbeta template counts to usable DNA, which was measured by amplifying reference genes present in all nucleated cells. Repertoire TCRs were annotated as SARS-CoV-2-specific when V gene, CDR3 amino acid sequence and J gene were exactly matched to a known reactive TCR set. The reference SARS-CoV-2 TCR set came from MIRA and was filtered for enrichment in COVID-19-positive ImmuneCODE repertoires, removing public or cross-reactive TCRs. Using the MIRA antigens, annotated TCRs were further analysed by specific ORF or by position within an ORF. Breadth was defined as annotated unique rearrangements over total unique productive rearrangements; depth was the summed frequency of those rearrangements. Group comparisons of TCR breadth used two-sided Wilcoxon rank-sum tests. The source is immuneACCESS, and TCRdb retained only in-frame sequences with V and J called. Part of the clones is not carried over; for the studies checked, unresolved V genes explain less than half of this, and the remainder is unexplained. For V, J and clone size, that table is used; D and trimming come from the DNA. Across this sample there are hundreds of thousands of clones, with around 88% seen only once. The ten largest clones capture about 5% of the sample.

To note about this clone: The antigen it binds to is not known. There are no base qualities to consult, and no much larger clone falls within one base.

The treatment or condition label of this sample denotes: about 20 received Ad26.COV2.S at low or high dose, single or two shots; a few received placebo; per-sample allocation not given. Repertoires of vaccine and placebo recipients were sequenced from samples taken on day 63 after the first injection. Cohort 1b enrolled some 25 adults aged 18-55 years at a single site in Boston, USA, between 29 July and 7 August 2020. Ad26.COV2.S consisted of a replication-incompetent adenovirus type 26 vector by which a prefusion-stabilized SARS-CoV-2 spike protein from the original Wuhan strain was expressed. V was cut back by 1 base and J by 4 bases, leaving a gap of 6 bases between them. Per the germline V gene, MNHNS is the CDR1 and SASEGT is the CDR2. The CDR3 numbers 13 residues from cysteine through phenylalanine. The kept DNA is CDR3 alone, 39 bases in frame from the first base.

The rearranged chain carries TRBV6-1 and TRBJ2-3, with no confidently assigned D gene. The TCR comes from a person aged 18-60 years who received the Ad26.COV2.S COVID-19 vaccine or a placebo. The sequences come from peripheral blood, collected in a trial of Ad26.COV2.S vaccine versus placebo. The CDR3 reads CASSEEVADTQYF. The nucleotide sequence is TGTGCCAGCAGTGAAGAAGTAGCAGATACGCAGTATTTT.